The rows below give T cell receptor beta chains drawn from one sample of a study of shared clonotypes between healthy human individuals. The table came from immunoSEQ multiplex PCR; TCRdb's copy has only in-frame clones and leaves some out. The repertoire consists of roughly 2,000,000 clones, with about 95% occurring once and the leading ten covering roughly 1.2%. Sequenced: naive CD8+ T cells sorted from blood. These receptors were collected from a man aged 18 to 29 in good health. CDR3s include the opening cysteine and the closing phenylalanine or tryptophan.

j_call,v_call,cdr3_aa
TRBJ1-2,TRBV5-1,CASSLEGQGGYGYTF
TRBJ1-2,TRBV6-1,CASSEVGSSGILAYGYTF
TRBJ2-1,TRBV4-1,CASSDRDRYNEQFF
TRBJ2-3,TRBV30,CAWSLGYTSTDTQYF
TRBJ1-2,TRBV19,CASKVTGEGDGYTF
TRBJ2-3,TRBV6-5,CASSPKVITDTQYF
TRBJ2-2,TRBV2,CASMVEDTGELFF
TRBJ2-5,TRBV4-3,CASSQESGETQYF
TRBJ1-1,TRBV6-6,CASVVGMNTEAFF
TRBJ2-1,TRBV10-2,CASSERTSGINEQFF
TRBJ2-3,TRBV9,CASSVDLAGGSTDTQYF
TRBJ1-1,TRBV6-4,CASSERSHQNTEAFF
TRBJ1-3,TRBV27,CDDARSGNTIYF